A selection of T cell receptor beta chains follows, all from one sample in a study of cytomegalovirus exposure and HLA in healthy donors. Data came from immunoSEQ multiplex PCR; TCRdb stores just in-frame clones and leaves some out. The sample consists of 100,000 to 120,000 clones, approximately 95% of them appearing once. The sequencing sample was made of PBMCs. The receptors derive from a woman aged 18-29 years in good health and CMV-seronegative. The CDR3 runs from the conserved cysteine through the conserved F or W. Fields, in order: D gene, V gene, J gene, clone size, CDR3 protein, CDR3 DNA. A D gene is named only where the DNA matches it firmly. The listing skips clone size in some rows; elsewhere it reads once, few, many or a size class.

NA	TRBV29-1	TRBJ1-2	NA	CSVERGGRGYGYTF	TGCAGCGTCGAACGGGGAGGGCGGGGCTATGGCTACACCTTC
NA	TRBV2	TRBJ1-2	NA	CARKDIPHGYTF	TGTGCCAGAAAAGACATTCCACATGGCTACACCTTC
NA	TRBV7-3	TRBJ1-1	NA	CASSLVRNTEAFF	TGTGCCAGCAGCTTAGTCAGGAACACTGAAGCTTTCTTT
TRBD2	TRBV7-3	TRBJ2-1	NA	CASSLGAGSGGTSYYNEQFF	TGTGCCAGCAGCTTAGGGGCCGGGAGCGGGGGGACCTCCTACTACAATGAGCAGTTCTTC
NA	TRBV15	TRBJ2-1	NA	CATSRRGLAVSGLNEQFF	TGTGCCACCAGCAGGCGGGGCCTGGCGGTAAGTGGACTTAATGAGCAGTTCTTC
TRBD2	TRBV7-9	TRBJ2-1	NA	CASSPGSGGTNEQFF	TGTGCCAGCAGCCCGGGTAGCGGGGGGACGAATGAGCAGTTCTTC
NA	TRBV18	TRBJ1-5	once	CASSPGHNNQPQHF	TGTGCCAGCTCACCGGGGCATAACAATCAGCCCCAGCATTTT
TRBD1	TRBV18	TRBJ1-6	NA	CASSQGADSPLHF	TGTGCCAGCTCACAGGGGGCGGATTCACCCCTCCACTTT
TRBD1	TRBV4-1	TRBJ1-3	NA	CASSHQGTGGYTIYF	TGCGCCAGCAGCCACCAAGGGACAGGGGGGTACACCATATATTTT
TRBD1	TRBV6-4	TRBJ1-2	NA	CASSPYTTQGTYGYTF	TGTGCCAGCAGTCCCTACACGACACAGGGGACTTATGGCTACACCTTC
NA	TRBV30	TRBJ1-1	NA	CAWSVGQGQEFEAFF	TGTGCCTGGAGTGTCGGGCAGGGCCAAGAATTTGAAGCTTTCTTT
TRBD1	TRBV5-1	TRBJ2-7	NA	CASSLTGGPSSYEQYF	TGCGCCAGCAGCTTGACAGGGGGGCCGAGCTCCTACGAGCAGTACTTC
TRBD1	TRBV28	TRBJ2-7	NA	CASSLGQLTNTIPQYF	TGTGCCAGCAGTTTGGGACAGCTAACAAATACTATCCCGCAGTACTTC
NA	TRBV4-3	TRBJ2-5	NA	CASSQDVGVAAPGETQYF	TGCGCCAGCAGCCAAGATGTCGGGGTTGCGGCCCCCGGAGAGACCCAGTACTTC
TRBD1	TRBV4-1	TRBJ2-7	NA	CASSQVRGLSYEQYF	TGCGCCAGCAGCCAAGTCAGGGGGCTCTCCTACGAGCAGTACTTC
NA	TRBV5-6	TRBJ2-2	NA	CASNDYGVANTGELFF	TGTGCCAGCAACGACTATGGGGTGGCGAACACCGGGGAGCTGTTTTTT
NA	TRBV5-4	TRBJ1-1	NA	CASSLDRSEAFF	TGTGCCAGCAGCTTGGACAGAAGTGAAGCTTTCTTT
TRBD1	TRBV30	TRBJ2-5	NA	CAWSVLRPTGGRETQYF	TGTGCCTGGAGTGTACTTCGCCCGACAGGGGGCCGTGAGACCCAGTACTTC
NA	TRBV7-9	TRBJ2-3	NA	CASSLVTGSADTQYF	TGTGCCAGCAGCTTAGTTACAGGGTCCGCAGATACGCAGTATTTT
NA	TRBV14	TRBJ2-2	NA	CASSQDRGLITGELFF	TGTGCCAGCAGCCAAGACCGGGGACTCATCACCGGGGAGCTGTTTTTT
TRBD1	TRBV19	TRBJ1-1	once	CASRRQGLEAFF	TGTGCCAGTAGGCGACAGGGGCTAGAAGCTTTCTTT
NA	TRBV18	TRBJ1-5	NA	CASSPSGDNQPQHF	TGTGCCAGCTCACCGTCCGGAGACAATCAGCCCCAGCATTTT